What follows are 10 T cell receptor beta chains derived from one specimen sequenced in a study. Cells sorted as Tregs were CD4+, CD25+ and CD127-/low. MiXCR, run by TCRdb on the 5' RACE reads, gives a single entry per CDR3 protein. The sample lists 12,000 or so distinct CDR3 sequences, roughly 51% occurring once. Sequenced material: tumor-infiltrating Tregs sorted from the breast tumor. These receptors all come from a female donor with breast cancer.

This chain links TRBV6-1 with TRBJ2-1; D call uncertain. This CDR3 is 13 amino acids long. Trimming shortened V by 4 bases and J by 5 bases, and 9 bases separated the two germline ends. Germline V gives CDR1 MNHNS, CDR2 SASEGT. The CDR3 is CASSVDAHNEQFF. Written as DNA, the CDR3 is TGTGCCAGCAGTGTCGACGCTCACAATGAGCAGTTCTTC.

This clonotype was seen more than once but under ten times. CDR3 in DNA: TGTGCCAGCAGCCAAGTTGGGACAGGGGGCACTGAAGCTTTCTTT. Its protein product is CASSQVGTGGTEAFF. This rearrangement joins TRBV4-2 to TRBJ1-1; 11 nucleotides agree with TRBD1. The germline V gene has CDR1 LGHNA and CDR2 YNFKEQ. This CDR3 is 15 amino acids long. The J segment lost 4 bases and the V segment lost 1 base, leaving 2 bases of the junction unmatched.

This clonotype has just a few counts. The V and J genes are TRBV5-1 and TRBJ2-3; D unclear. CDR1 and CDR2 (germline): SGHRS, YFSETQ. Trimming shortened V by 2 bases and J by 5 bases, and 15 bases separated the two germline ends. The CDR3 contains 15 residues. The CDR3 DNA follows: TGCGCCAGCAGCTTTCGTGCAGGATCCCGAGATACGCAGTATTTT. It specifies CASSFRAGSRDTQYF.

The sample holds a few counts of this clonotype. This sequence joins TRBV28 and TRBJ2-1, with 13 bases identical to TRBD2. Germline V lookup: CDR1 MDHEN, CDR2 SYDVKM. The CDR3 spans 17 residues. The trim removed 5 bases at V and 3 bases at J, leaving 7 bases unmatched. DNA of the CDR3: TGTGCCAGCAGTCCCAGACTAGCGGGAGGCTTCTACAATGAGCAGTTCTTC. Translating it yields CASSPRLAGGFYNEQFF. Full variable domain (missing parts from reference TRBV28 and TRBJ2-1): DVKVTQSSRYLVKRTGEKVFLECVQDMDHENMFWYRQDPGLGLRLIYFSYDVKMKEKGDIPEGYSVSREKKERFSLILESASTNQTSMYLCASSPRLAGGFYNEQFFGPGTRLTVL.

V and J are TRBV7-8 and TRBJ2-1, with TRBD2 matching over 10 bases. The CDR3 runs 16 residues. The V gene's germline CDR1 is SGHVS and CDR2 FQNEAQ. Losses at the gene ends were 5 bases for V and 1 base for J; bases not matched to a gene: 5. Here the CDR3 reads CASSNRAGGSYNEQFF. In DNA, the CDR3 is TGTGCCAGCAGCAACCGAGCGGGAGGGTCCTACAATGAGCAGTTCTTC.

This rearrangement joins TRBV20-1 to TRBJ2-7; D possibly corresponds to TRBD2 (6 bases). This CDR3 has 13 residues. Germline lookup yields CDR1 DFQATT and CDR2 SNEGSKA (reference sequence). V was trimmed by 5 bases and J by 3 bases, leaving 14 bases between them. In DNA, the CDR3 is TGCAGTGCTTTGAATCCGGGACTCTACGAGCAGTACTTC. Translated: CSALNPGLYEQYF.

The chain joins TRBV7-9 to TRBJ2-1, with 9 bases that match TRBD2. V dropped 1 base and J dropped 5; count of bases not matched to a gene: 3. This CDR3 is built from 15 residues. The V gene's germline CDR1 is SEHNR and CDR2 FQNEAQ (reference sequence). The CDR3 is CASSLVSSGNNEQFF. In DNA, the CDR3 is TGTGCCAGCAGCTTAGTCTCTAGCGGGAACAATGAGCAGTTCTTC.

The genes are TRBV20-1 and TRBJ1-6; 8 bases line up with TRBD1. The J segment lost 10 bases and the V segment lost 3 bases, leaving 8 bases of the junction unmatched. Per the germline V gene, CDR1 is DFQATT and CDR2 is SNEGSKA (reference sequence). The CDR3 totals 14 residues. The CDR3: CSARGDRGKSPLHF. The CDR3 DNA reads as TGCAGTGCTAGGGGAGACAGGGGTAAATCACCCCTCCACTTT.

The chain uses TRBV6-2 or TRBV6-3 and TRBJ2-3, with a weak D call TRBD2 (6 bases). The CDR3 is 15 residues long. Trimming shortened V by 7 bases and J by 0 bases, and 14 bases separated the two germline ends. Germline V CDR1 and CDR2: MNHEY, SVGEGT. Here the CDR3 reads CASTVADSSTDTQYF. The CDR3 DNA follows: TGTGCCAGCACCGTAGCGGACTCTAGCACAGATACGCAGTATTTT.

This chain connects TRBV10-3 to TRBJ1-3; tentative D call: TRBD1 (6 bases). Per germline, CDR1 ENHRY and CDR2 SYGVKD. CDR3 length: 12 amino acids. V was trimmed by 3 bases and J by 8 bases, leaving 8 bases between them. CDR3 DNA: TGTGCCATCAGTGAATCAGGGGACACCATATATTTT. Amino acids: CAISESGDTIYF.